This T cell receptor (beta chain) is from a study of beta chain features in type 1 diabetes. General observations from the study: When VDJ junctions were examined, type 1 diabetes patients showed fewer insertions and more deletions.

By way of CD45RO/CCR7/CD25/CD127/CD95/CD27, the CD4+ regulatory, stem cell-like memory, central memory and naive cells were sorted. As for this clone: Its antigen is currently unknown.

This CDR3 comprises 17 residues. Trimming cost V 3 bases and J 4 bases; bases outside gene matches: 10. CDR1 is LGHNA, CDR2 YSLEER, per germline. The study reverse transcribed the entire isolated RNA, so it sequenced expressed TCRB transcripts. Libraries were prepared by immunoSEQ multiplex PCR; TCRdb keeps only in-frame clonotypes and omits some of them. The repertoire includes just over 600,000 clones, about 14% of them detected once, and about 0.097% sits in the top ten. The V and J genes are TRBV4-3 and TRBJ1-3, with TRBD1 matching 9 bases. Sequencing was done on a sample of naive CD4+ T cells from blood. This TCR came from a man aged 18 to 30 in good health. CDR3 coding DNA: TGCGCCAGCAGCCAGGGGACAGGGTCGGGGCAAGGAAACACCATATATTTT. This sequence encodes CASSQGTGSGQGNTIYF.